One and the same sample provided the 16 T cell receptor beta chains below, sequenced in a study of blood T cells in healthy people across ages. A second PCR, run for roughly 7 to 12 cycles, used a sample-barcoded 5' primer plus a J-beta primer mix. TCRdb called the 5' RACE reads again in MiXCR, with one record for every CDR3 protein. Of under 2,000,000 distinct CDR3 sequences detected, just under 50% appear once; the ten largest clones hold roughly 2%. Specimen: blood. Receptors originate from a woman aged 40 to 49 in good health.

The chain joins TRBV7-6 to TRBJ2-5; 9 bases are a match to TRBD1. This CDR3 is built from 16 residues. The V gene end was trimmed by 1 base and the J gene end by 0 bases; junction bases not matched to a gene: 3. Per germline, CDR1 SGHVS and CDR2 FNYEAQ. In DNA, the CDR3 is TGTGCCAGCAGCTTAGGGACAGGGGACAACCAAGAGACCCAGTACTTC. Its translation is CASSLGTGDNQETQYF. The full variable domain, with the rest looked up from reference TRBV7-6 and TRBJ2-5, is GAGVSQSPRYKVTKRGQDVALRCDPISGHVSLYWYRQALGQGPEFLTYFNYEAQQDKSGLPNDRFSAERPEGSISTLTIQRTEQRDSAMYRCASSLGTGDNQETQYFGPGTRLLVL.

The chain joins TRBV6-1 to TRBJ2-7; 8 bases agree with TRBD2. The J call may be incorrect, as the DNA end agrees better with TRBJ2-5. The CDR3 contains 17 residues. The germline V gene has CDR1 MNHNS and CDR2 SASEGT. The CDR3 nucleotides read TGTGCCAGCAGTGAAAGGGTAGCGGGGACCGGACGGGAGACCCAGTACTTC. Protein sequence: CASSERVAGTGRETQYF.

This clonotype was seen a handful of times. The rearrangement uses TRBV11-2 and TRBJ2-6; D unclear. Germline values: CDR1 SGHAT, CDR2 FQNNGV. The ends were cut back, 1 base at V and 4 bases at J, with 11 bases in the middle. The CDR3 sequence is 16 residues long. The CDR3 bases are TGTGCCAGCAGCTTAGTAGTGGAAACCGGGGCCAACGTCCTGACTTTC. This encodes CASSLVVETGANVLTF.

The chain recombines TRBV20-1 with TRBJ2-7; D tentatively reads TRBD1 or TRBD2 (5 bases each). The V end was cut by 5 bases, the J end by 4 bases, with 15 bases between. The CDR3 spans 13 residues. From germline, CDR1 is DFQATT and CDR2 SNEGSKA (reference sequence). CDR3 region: CSAGRDGQYEQYF. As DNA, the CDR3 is TGCAGTGCTGGCCGGGACGGTCAATACGAGCAGTACTTC.

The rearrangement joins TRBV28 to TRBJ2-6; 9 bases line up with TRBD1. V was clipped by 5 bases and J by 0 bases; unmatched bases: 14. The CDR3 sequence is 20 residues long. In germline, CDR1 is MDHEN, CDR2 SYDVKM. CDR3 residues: CASSPPYGTGSLSGANVLTF. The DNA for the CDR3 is TGTGCCAGCAGTCCTCCCTACGGGACAGGGTCGCTCTCTGGGGCCAACGTCCTGACTTTC.

The CDR3 DNA reads as TGTGCCAGCTCACCACTGGGCAGCGAAGATGGCTACACCTTC. As protein: CASSPLGSEDGYTF. This chain connects TRBV18 to TRBJ1-2; no definite D call. The V gene lost 1 base and the J gene lost 6 bases, with 12 bases spanning the gap. The CDR3 extends over 14 amino acids. Germline V gene lookup returns CDR1 KGHSH and CDR2 LQKENI.

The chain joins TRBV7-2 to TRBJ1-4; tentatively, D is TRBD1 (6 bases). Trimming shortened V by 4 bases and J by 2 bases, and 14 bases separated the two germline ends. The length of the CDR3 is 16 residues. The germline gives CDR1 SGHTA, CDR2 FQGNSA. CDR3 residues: CASSSGGRTTNEKLFF. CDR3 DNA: TGTGCCAGCAGCTCGGGGGGCCGCACGACTAATGAAAAACTGTTTTTT.

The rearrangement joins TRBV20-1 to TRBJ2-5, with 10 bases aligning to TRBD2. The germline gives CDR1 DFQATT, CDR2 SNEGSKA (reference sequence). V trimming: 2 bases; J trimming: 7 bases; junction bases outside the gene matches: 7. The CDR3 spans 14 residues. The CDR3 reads CSARLLAGQGTQYF. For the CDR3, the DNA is TGCAGTGCTAGACTACTAGCGGGGCAGGGGACCCAGTACTTC.

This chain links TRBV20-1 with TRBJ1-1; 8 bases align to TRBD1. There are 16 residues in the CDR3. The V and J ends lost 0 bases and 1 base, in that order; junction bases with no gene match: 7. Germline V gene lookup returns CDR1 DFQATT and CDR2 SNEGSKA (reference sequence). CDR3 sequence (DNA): TGCAGTGCTAGAGATCCGCGACAGGGGCAGAACACTGAAGCTTTCTTT. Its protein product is CSARDPRQGQNTEAFF.

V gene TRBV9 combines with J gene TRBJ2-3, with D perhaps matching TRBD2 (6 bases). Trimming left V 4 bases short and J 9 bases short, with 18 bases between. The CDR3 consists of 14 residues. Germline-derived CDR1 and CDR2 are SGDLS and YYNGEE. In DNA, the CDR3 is TGTGCCAGCAGCCCCTCCGGAGGGGAAGACACGCAGTATTTT. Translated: CASSPSGGEDTQYF.

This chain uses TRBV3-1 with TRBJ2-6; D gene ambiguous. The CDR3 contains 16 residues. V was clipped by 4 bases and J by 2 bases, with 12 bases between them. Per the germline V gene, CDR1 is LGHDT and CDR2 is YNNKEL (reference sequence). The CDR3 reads CASSPIGAAGANVLTF. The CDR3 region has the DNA TGTGCCAGCAGCCCCATCGGCGCGGCTGGGGCCAACGTCCTGACTTTC. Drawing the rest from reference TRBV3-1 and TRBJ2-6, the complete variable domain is DTAVSQTPKYLVTQMGNDKSIKCEQNLGHDTMYWYKQDSKKFLKIMFSYNNKELIINETVPNRFSPKSPDKAHLNLHINSLELGDSAVYFCASSPIGAAGANVLTFGAGSRLTVL.

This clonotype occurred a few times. The chain's CDR3 is CASSLLAGGRTGELFF. As DNA, the CDR3 is TGTGCCAGCAGCTTGCTAGCGGGGGGGCGCACCGGGGAGCTGTTTTTT. The rearrangement links TRBV7-2 to TRBJ2-2, with TRBD2 matching 12 bases. The CDR3 has 16 residues. Germline CDR1 reads SGHTA; CDR2 reads FQGNSA. The ends lost 3 bases at V and 4 bases at J; junction bases unmatched: 3.

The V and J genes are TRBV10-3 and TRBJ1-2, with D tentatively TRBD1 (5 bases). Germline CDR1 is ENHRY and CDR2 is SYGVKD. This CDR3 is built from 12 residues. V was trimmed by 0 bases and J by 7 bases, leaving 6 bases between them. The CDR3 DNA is TGTGCCATCAGTGAGTCCGGGACTGGCTACACCTTC. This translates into CAISESGTGYTF.

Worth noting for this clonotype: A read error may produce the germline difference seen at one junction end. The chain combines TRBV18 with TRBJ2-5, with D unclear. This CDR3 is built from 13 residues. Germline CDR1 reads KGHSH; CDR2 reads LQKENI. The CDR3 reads CASSPLKKETRYF. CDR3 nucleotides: TGTGCCAGCTCACCACTTAAAAAAGAGACCCGGTACTTC.

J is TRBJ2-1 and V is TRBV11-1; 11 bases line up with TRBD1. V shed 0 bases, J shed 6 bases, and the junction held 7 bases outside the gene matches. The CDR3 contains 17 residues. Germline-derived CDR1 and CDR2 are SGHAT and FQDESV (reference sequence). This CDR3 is CASSLAAGTGGINEQFF. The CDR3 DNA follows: TGTGCCAGCAGCTTAGCTGCCGGGACAGGGGGAATCAATGAGCAGTTCTTC. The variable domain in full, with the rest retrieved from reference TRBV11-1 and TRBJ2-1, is EAEVAQSPRYKITEKSQAVAFWCDPISGHATLYWYRQILGQGPELLVQFQDESVVDDSQLPKDRFSAERLKGVDSTLKIQPAELGDSAMYLCASSLAAGTGGINEQFFGPGTRLTVL.

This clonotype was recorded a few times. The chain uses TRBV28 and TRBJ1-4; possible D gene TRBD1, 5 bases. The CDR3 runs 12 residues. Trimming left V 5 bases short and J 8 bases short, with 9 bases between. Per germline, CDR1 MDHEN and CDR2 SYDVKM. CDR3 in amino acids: CASSEQVEKLFF. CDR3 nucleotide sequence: TGTGCCAGCAGTGAACAGGTAGAAAAACTGTTTTTT.